The 5 T cell receptor beta chains given below trace back to one sample, sequenced in a study of vaccination and CD4 T cells after COVID-19. Treatment meaning: approximately 10-day PBMC culture with coronavirus spike peptide pools or control peptides (ViraFEST assay). During the years 2011-2018, before the COVID-19 pandemic, the unexposed donor's CD4+ T cells were collected. The Oncomine TCR Beta short-read assay was applied to DNA of cultured CD4+ T cells. Cultured CD4+ T cells were the source of extracted genomic DNA. MiXCR, applied by TCRdb to the PCR reads, yields one record per CDR3 protein. The table records approximately 11,000 distinct CDR3 sequences, roughly 43% of them present only once. No antigen is known for these receptors. The sequencing input was CD4+ T cells from blood, cultured in vitro. These TCRs come from a human donor in good health.

The gene calls are TRBV9 and TRBJ2-1; unclear D gene. This CDR3 contains 13 residues. Germline V gene lookup returns CDR1 SGDLS and CDR2 YYNGEE. The ends were cut back, 4 bases at V and 8 bases at J, with 13 bases in the middle. The CDR3, as DNA: TGTGCCAGCAGCCCTAAGGACGGCCATGAGCAGTTCTTC. Protein: CASSPKDGHEQFF.

The J gene is TRBJ2-7, the V gene TRBV7-6, with D hard to call. The V and J ends lost 5 bases and 0 bases respectively, with 5 bases between them. Germline CDR1 is SGHVS and CDR2 is FNYEAQ. The CDR3 consists of 12 residues. The CDR3 sequence is CASSPRSYEQYF. Written as DNA, the CDR3 is TGTGCCAGCAGCCCGCGCTCCTACGAGCAGTACTTC.

In this sample, this clonotype is medium-sized. This chain uses TRBV28 with TRBJ1-2, with D maybe TRBD1 (5 bases). In germline, CDR1 is MDHEN, CDR2 SYDVKM. Trimming left V 7 bases short and J 8 bases short, with 17 bases between. The CDR3 is 13 residues long. This CDR3 is CASISRGDLGYTF. As DNA, the CDR3 is TGTGCCAGCATATCCCGGGGGGACCTCGGCTACACCTTC.

This rearrangement joins TRBV7-9 to TRBJ1-2; the match to TRBD1 covers 7 bases. The V gene end was trimmed by 2 bases and the J gene end by 6 bases; junction bases not matched to a gene: 9. The CDR3 covers 15 residues. CDR1 is SEHNR, CDR2 FQNEAQ, per germline (reference sequence). The chain's CDR3 is CASSLNRDRSHGYTF. The CDR3 DNA is TGTGCCAGCAGCTTAAACCGGGACAGATCGCATGGCTACACCTTC.

This clonotype was counted once. The chain combines TRBV6-2 or TRBV6-3 with TRBJ2-1; weak D call: TRBD2 (6 bases). This CDR3 is 16 amino acids long. CDR1 is MNHEY and CDR2 is SVGEGT in the germline V gene. The V end lost 5 bases, the J end lost 6 bases, and 20 bases lay between the germline ends. CDR3 loop: CASSALASWYGNEQFF. The CDR3 DNA sequence: TGTGCCAGCAGTGCACTAGCTTCTTGGTACGGCAATGAGCAGTTCTTC.